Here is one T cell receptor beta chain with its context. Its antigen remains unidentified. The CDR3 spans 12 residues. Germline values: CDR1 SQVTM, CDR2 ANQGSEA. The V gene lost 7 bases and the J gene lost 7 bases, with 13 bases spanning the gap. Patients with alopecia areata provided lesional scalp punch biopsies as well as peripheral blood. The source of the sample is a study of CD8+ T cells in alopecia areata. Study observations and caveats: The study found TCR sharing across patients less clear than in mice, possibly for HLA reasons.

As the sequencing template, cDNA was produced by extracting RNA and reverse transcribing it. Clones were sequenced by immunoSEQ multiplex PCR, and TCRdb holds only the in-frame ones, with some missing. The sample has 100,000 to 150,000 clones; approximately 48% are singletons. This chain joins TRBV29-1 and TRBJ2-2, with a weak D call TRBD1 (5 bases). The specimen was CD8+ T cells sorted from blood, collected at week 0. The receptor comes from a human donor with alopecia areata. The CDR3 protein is CSGQGQGGELFF. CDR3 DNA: TGCAGCGGGCAGGGTCAGGGCGGGGAGCTGTTTTTT.